Shown below are 9 T cell receptor beta chains from a single sample sequenced in a study of blood T cell repertoires in COVID-19. Generated by immunoSEQ multiplex PCR, the TCRdb table keeps only in-frame clones and is missing some. Here the sample spans about 120,000 clones, 85% to 90% being singletons. The source material was peripheral blood. All receptors derive from a man at least 80 years old with acute or convalescent COVID-19.

The chain couples TRBV27 to TRBJ1-5; D possibly corresponds to TRBD1 (6 bases). Germline assignment: CDR1 MNHEY and CDR2 SMNVEV (reference sequence). V lost 3 bases and J 7 bases, leaving 10 bases between the germline ends. This CDR3 region has 13 residues. The CDR3 loop is CASSFSGVQPQHF. CDR3 nucleotides: TGTGCCAGCAGTTTCTCAGGGGTCCAGCCCCAGCATTTT.

V is TRBV18 and J is TRBJ1-6, with TRBD1 identical over 7 bases. CDR3 length: 15 amino acids. The V gene end was trimmed by 3 bases and the J gene end by 5 bases; junction bases not matched to a gene: 4. CDR1 and CDR2 (germline): KGHSH, LQKENI. CDR3 region: CASSPGTVHNSPLHF. The CDR3 region has the DNA TGTGCCAGCTCACCCGGGACAGTTCATAATTCACCCCTCCACTTT.

This clone has a single count. The rearrangement uses TRBV6-1 and TRBJ1-2; TRBD1 might be the D (6 bases). Trimming shortened V by 2 bases and J by 4 bases, and 20 bases separated the two germline ends. This CDR3 contains 17 residues. Germline CDR1 is MNHNS and CDR2 is SASEGT. DNA for the CDR3: TGTGCCAGCAGTGAAACCGACAGGTGGGCCCTCATCTATGGCTACACCTTC. Translation: CASSETDRWALIYGYTF.

This clone came up once. This rearrangement joins TRBV6-1 to TRBJ1-4; D gene uncertain. The V end lost 3 bases, the J end lost 0 bases, and 8 bases lay between the germline ends. Per the germline V gene, CDR1 is MNHNS and CDR2 is SASEGT. The CDR3 is 15 amino acids. The CDR3 bases are TGTGCCAGCAGTGACCCGGGTACAACTAATGAAAAACTGTTTTTT. It yields the protein CASSDPGTTNEKLFF.

This chain uses TRBV7-2 with TRBJ1-1; D ambiguous. Trimming took off 0 bases at V and 5 bases at J, with 13 bases between the two ends. The germline V gene encodes CDR1 SGHTA and CDR2 FQGNSA. The CDR3 is made up of 15 amino acids. The DNA for the CDR3 is TGTGCCAGCAGCTTAGCCAAAAGCGGGCCGACTGAAGCTTTCTTT. Translated: CASSLAKSGPTEAFF.

The V and J genes are TRBV7-9 and TRBJ2-3; TRBD2 aligns across 9 bases. Germline CDR1 SEHNR, CDR2 FQNEAQ (reference sequence). V dropped 5 bases and J dropped 5; count of bases not matched to a gene: 8. The CDR3 loop spans 15 amino acids. The CDR3 sequence is CASSSLSGRGDTQYF. CDR3 nucleotide sequence: TGTGCCAGCAGCAGCCTTAGCGGGAGAGGAGATACGCAGTATTTT.

The V call is TRBV6-2 or TRBV6-3, the J call TRBJ1-3, with D maybe TRBD1 (5 bases). The CDR3 is made up of 14 amino acids. V was cut by 2 bases and J by 4 bases, with 9 bases left in between. CDR1 and CDR2 (germline): MNHEY, SVGEGT. The CDR3 DNA reads TGTGCCAGCAGTTACGGGGGGAACGGAAACACCATATATTTT. The encoded protein is CASSYGGNGNTIYF.

The chain combines TRBV7-3 with TRBJ2-1; 7 bases map to TRBD1. V was clipped by 4 bases and J by 4 bases; unmatched bases: 1. The CDR3 runs 13 residues. CDR1 and CDR2 from the germline V gene are SGHTA and FQGTGA. CDR3 in amino acids: CASSSGQYNEQFF. Here the CDR3 DNA reads TGTGCCAGCAGCTCGGGACAGTACAATGAGCAGTTCTTC.

J is TRBJ1-4 and V is TRBV6-5; 7 bases are shared with TRBD1. This CDR3 is built from 16 residues. V shed 2 bases and J 3 bases; nucleotides not matched to a gene: 6. From germline, CDR1 is MNHEY and CDR2 SVGAGI. The CDR3 is CASSYLQGGPNEKLFF. CDR3 sequence (DNA): TGTGCCAGCAGTTACCTCCAGGGGGGACCTAATGAAAAACTGTTTTTT.